These 8 T cell receptor beta chains were sequenced from one sample in a study of Graves' ophthalmopathy and Graves' hyperthyroidism. Amplification targeted the TCR beta CDR3 regions, with RNA transcripts as the source material. After a first-round RT-PCR with HTBI primers, a second-round multiplex PCR was run. TCRdb independently ran MiXCR on the multiplex PCR reads; one entry per CDR3 protein. The sample yields about 660,000 distinct CDR3 sequences, about two fifths seen once. The source material was peripheral blood. These receptor sequences come from an adult man with Graves' ophthalmopathy.

This clonotype was seen many times. This rearrangement joins TRBV7-6 to TRBJ2-2; D is undetermined. The V gene's germline CDR1 is SGHVS and CDR2 FNYEAQ. V gave up 5 bases and J gave up 3 bases, with 13 bases separating them. The length of the CDR3 is 15 residues. The CDR3 nucleotides are TGTGCCAGCAGCCAGGCCACGTCCCACACCGGGGAGCTGTTTTTT. It codes for CASSQATSHTGELFF.

The gene calls are TRBV5-1 and TRBJ1-5; 10 positions agree with TRBD1. V dropped 4 bases and J dropped 7; count of bases not matched to a gene: 14. The CDR3 totals 17 residues. The germline V gene encodes CDR1 SGHRS and CDR2 YFSETQ. For the CDR3, the DNA is TGCGCCAGCAGCCTCACCGGGACAGGGGCCTACGAGCAGCCCCAGCATTTT. It is translated as CASSLTGTGAYEQPQHF.

A note on this clonotype: The missing conserved phenylalanine or tryptophan at the end of this CDR3 makes a read error likely. The J gene is TRBJ1-2, the V gene TRBV20-1, with D unclear. There are 14 residues in the CDR3. CDR1 DFQATT and CDR2 SNEGSKA come from the germline V gene (reference sequence). Trimming removed 1 base at V and 7 bases at J, with 16 bases between. In DNA form, the CDR3 reads TGCAGTGCTAGAGGAGGCCAGGTCAGCTCTGGCTACACCCTC. Encoded protein: CSARGGQVSSGYTL.

This chain connects TRBV6-2 or TRBV6-3 to TRBJ2-5, with 7 bases fitting TRBD1. Germline CDR1 reads MNHEY; CDR2 reads SVGEGT. CDR3 length: 17 amino acids. Trimming cost V 0 bases and J 5 bases; bases outside gene matches: 12. This CDR3 reads CASSYSRTGLDAETQYF. In nucleotides, the CDR3 is TGTGCCAGCAGTTACTCGAGGACAGGCCTCGACGCGGAGACCCAGTACTTC.

Concerning this clonotype: This may arise from a read error, as a much more abundant clone is one base away. The V gene is TRBV19, the J gene TRBJ1-2, with TRBD1 matching 10 bases. The germline gives CDR1 LNHDA, CDR2 SQIVND (reference sequence). This CDR3 region has 17 residues. Written as DNA, the CDR3 is TGTGCCAGTAGTGGGACGGGACAGGGGAGATTCGACTATGGCTACGCCTTC. It is translated as CASSGTGQGRFDYGYAF.

In its sample, this clonotype was seen many times. J is TRBJ1-1 and V is TRBV19, with TRBD1 matching 9 bases. V dropped 7 bases and J dropped 3; count of bases not matched to a gene: 15. This CDR3 is built from 17 residues. Germline values: CDR1 LNHDA, CDR2 SQIVND (reference sequence). The CDR3 spells CASKERDRDLDDTEAFF. The CDR3 coding sequence is TGTGCCAGTAAAGAGCGGGACAGGGACCTAGATGACACTGAAGCTTTCTTT.

Turning to this clonotype: A much more abundant neighbour one base away suggests this may be a read error. The chain employs TRBV5-5 and TRBJ1-1; a possible D gene is TRBD1 (6 bases). The CDR3 contains 13 residues. Germline V gene lookup returns CDR1 SGHKS and CDR2 YYEKEE (reference sequence). The CDR3: CASSPQGPTEALF. The CDR3 DNA sequence: TGTGCCAGCAGTCCACAGGGTCCCACTGAAGCTCTCTTT.

A word on this clonotype: At one end, the junction sequence differs from germline, possibly due to a read error. The gene calls are TRBV7-3 and TRBJ2-7, with TRBD1 matching 9 bases. This CDR3 contains 16 residues. CDR1 and CDR2 from the germline V gene are SGHTA and FQGTGA. CDR3 coding DNA: TGCGCCAGCAGCCAAGGACCACGGACAGGGGCCTACGAGCAGTACTTC. It encodes CASSQGPRTGAYEQYF. The full variable domain, its missing parts supplied by reference TRBV7-3 and TRBJ2-7, is GAGVSQTPSNKVTEKGKYVELRCDPISGHTALYWYRQSLGQGPEFLIYFQGTGAADDSGLPNDRFFAVRPEGSVSTLKIQRTERGDSAVYLCASSQGPRTGAYEQYFGPGTRLTVT.